This T cell receptor (beta chain) was recorded in a study of cytomegalovirus exposure and HLA in healthy donors. About the research overall: Roughly 89 million unique TCR sequences came from HLA-typed donors in an early release. Regarding the study as a whole: Analyzed later, most CMV-associated TCR beta chains appeared HLA-restricted. Presence/absence analyses assumed roughly uniform sequencing depth across donors, which may not hold.

The donors were healthy bone marrow donors. The CDR3 totals 16 residues. J lost 2 bases, V lost 6 bases, and 9 bases had no gene match. The germline V gene encodes CDR1 SGHTA and CDR2 FQGNSA. PCR used 60 Vbeta primers and 13 Jbeta primers. Method: immunoSEQ multiplex PCR; TCRdb's copy keeps in-frame clones and lacks some. The sample carries around 120,000 clones, approximately 80% recorded once. A note on this clone: Antigen: not known.

The rearrangement links TRBV7-2 to TRBJ2-7; 11 bases map to TRBD2. Sequencing was carried out using PBMCs. The sequence was collected from a human donor in good health. Here the CDR3 reads CASSPHSGRGPYEQYF. CDR3 nucleotide sequence: TGTGCCAGCAGTCCTCATAGCGGGAGGGGGCCCTACGAGCAGTACTTC.